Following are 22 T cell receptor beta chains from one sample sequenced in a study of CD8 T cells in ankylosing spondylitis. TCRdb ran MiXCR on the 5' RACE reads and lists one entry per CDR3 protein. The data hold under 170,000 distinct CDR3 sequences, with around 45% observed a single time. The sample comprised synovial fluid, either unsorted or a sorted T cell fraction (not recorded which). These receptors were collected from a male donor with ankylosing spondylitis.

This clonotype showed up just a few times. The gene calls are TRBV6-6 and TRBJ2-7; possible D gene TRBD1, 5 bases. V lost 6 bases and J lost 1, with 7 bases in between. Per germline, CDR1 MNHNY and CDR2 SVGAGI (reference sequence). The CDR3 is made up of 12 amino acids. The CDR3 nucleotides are TGTGCCAGCAGGGCAGGGTCCTACGAGCAGTACTTC. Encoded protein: CASRAGSYEQYF.

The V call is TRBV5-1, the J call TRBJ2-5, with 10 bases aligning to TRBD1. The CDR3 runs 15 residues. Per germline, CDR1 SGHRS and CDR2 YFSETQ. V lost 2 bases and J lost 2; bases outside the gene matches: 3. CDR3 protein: CASSLGTGDQETQYF. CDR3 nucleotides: TGCGCCAGCAGCTTAGGGACAGGGGATCAAGAGACCCAGTACTTC.

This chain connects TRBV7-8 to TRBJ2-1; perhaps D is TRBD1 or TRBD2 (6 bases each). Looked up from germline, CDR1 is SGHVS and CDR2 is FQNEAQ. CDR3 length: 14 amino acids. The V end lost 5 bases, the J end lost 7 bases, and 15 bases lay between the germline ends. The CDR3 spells CASSLGPGANEQFF. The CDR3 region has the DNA TGTGCCAGCAGCCTGGGGCCGGGGGCGAATGAGCAGTTCTTC. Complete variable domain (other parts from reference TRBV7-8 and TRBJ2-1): GAGVSQSPRYKVAKRGQDVALRCDPISGHVSLFWYQQALGQGPEFLTYFQNEAQLDKSGLPSDRFFAERPEGSVSTLKIQRTQQEDSAVYLCASSLGPGANEQFFGPGTRLTVL.

The DNA of the CDR3 is TGTGCCAGCAGCGAGGCGGGACAGCTTAACACTGAAGCTTTCTTT. Its protein product is CASSEAGQLNTEAFF. J is TRBJ1-1 and V is TRBV9; 7 nucleotides agree with TRBD1. The J segment lost 2 bases and the V segment lost 3 bases, leaving 7 bases of the junction unmatched. The CDR3 contains 15 residues. Germline assignment: CDR1 SGDLS and CDR2 YYNGEE.

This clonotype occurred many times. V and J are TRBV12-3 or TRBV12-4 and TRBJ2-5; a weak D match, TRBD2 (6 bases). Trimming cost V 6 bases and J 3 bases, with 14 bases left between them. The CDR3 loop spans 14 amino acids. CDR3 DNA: TGTGCCAGCAGGTCTCCGGGACTCGAAGAGACCCAGTACTTC. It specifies CASRSPGLEETQYF.

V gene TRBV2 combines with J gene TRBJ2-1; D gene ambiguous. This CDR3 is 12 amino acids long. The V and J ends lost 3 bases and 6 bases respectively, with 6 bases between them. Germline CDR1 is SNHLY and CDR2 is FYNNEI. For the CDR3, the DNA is TGTGCCAGCAGTGATATGGGCAATGAGCAGTTCTTC. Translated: CASSDMGNEQFF.

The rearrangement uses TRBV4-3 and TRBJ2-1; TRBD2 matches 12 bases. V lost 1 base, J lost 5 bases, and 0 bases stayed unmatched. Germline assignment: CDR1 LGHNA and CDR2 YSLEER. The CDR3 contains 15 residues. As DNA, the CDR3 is TGCGCCAGCAGCCAAGGGACTAGCGGGGACAATGAGCAGTTCTTC. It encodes CASSQGTSGDNEQFF.

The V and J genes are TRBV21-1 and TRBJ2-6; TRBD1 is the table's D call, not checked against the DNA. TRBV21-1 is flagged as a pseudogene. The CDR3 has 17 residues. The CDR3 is CASSRGRRSSGANVLTF. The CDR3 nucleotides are TGTGCCAGCAGCAGGGGCAGGAGGAGCTCTGGGGCCAACGTCCTGACTTTC.

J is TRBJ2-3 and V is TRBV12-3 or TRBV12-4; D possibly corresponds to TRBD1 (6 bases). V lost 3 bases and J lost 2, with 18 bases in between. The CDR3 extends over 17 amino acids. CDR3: CASSFRQALSNTDTQYF. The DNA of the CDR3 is TGTGCCAGCAGTTTCAGACAGGCCCTAAGCAACACAGATACGCAGTATTTT.

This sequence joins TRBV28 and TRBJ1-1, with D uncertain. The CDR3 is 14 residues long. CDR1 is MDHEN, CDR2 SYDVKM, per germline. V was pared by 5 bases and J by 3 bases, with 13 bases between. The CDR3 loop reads CASSLGPGYTEAFF. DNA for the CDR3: TGTGCCAGCAGTCTTGGCCCCGGTTACACTGAAGCTTTCTTT.

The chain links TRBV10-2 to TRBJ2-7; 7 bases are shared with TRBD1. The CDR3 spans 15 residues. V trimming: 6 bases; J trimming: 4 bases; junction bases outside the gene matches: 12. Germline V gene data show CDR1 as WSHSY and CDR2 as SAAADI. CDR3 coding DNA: TGCGCCAGCAGAGACCCAACAGGGGTGGGTTACGAGCAGTACTTC. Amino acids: CASRDPTGVGYEQYF.

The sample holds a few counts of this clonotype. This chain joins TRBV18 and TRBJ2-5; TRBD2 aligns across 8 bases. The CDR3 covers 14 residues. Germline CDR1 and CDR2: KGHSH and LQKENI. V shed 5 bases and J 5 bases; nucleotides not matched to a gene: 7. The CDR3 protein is CASSAGLGEETQYF. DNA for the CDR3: TGTGCCAGCTCAGCGGGACTAGGGGAGGAGACCCAGTACTTC. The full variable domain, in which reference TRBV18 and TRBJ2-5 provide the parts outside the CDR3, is NAGVMQNPRHLVRRRGQEARLRCSPMKGHSHVYWYRQLPEEGLKFMVYLQKENIIDESGMPKERFSAEFPKEGPSILRIQQVVRGDSAAYFCASSAGLGEETQYFGPGTRLLVL.

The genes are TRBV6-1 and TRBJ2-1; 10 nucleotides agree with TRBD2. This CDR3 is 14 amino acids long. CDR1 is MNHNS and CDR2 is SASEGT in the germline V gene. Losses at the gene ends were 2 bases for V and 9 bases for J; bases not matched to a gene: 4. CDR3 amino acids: CASSELAGASEQFF. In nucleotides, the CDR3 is TGTGCCAGCAGTGAACTAGCGGGAGCGAGTGAGCAGTTCTTC.

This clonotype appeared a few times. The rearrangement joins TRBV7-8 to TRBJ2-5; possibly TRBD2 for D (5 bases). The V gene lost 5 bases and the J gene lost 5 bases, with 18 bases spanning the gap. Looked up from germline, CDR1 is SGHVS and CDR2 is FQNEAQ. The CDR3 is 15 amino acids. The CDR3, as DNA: TGTGCCAGCAGCGGGGAAGGAGAGGGCGTGGAGACCCAGTACTTC. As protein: CASSGEGEGVETQYF. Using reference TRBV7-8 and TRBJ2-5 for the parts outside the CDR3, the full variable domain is GAGVSQSPRYKVAKRGQDVALRCDPISGHVSLFWYQQALGQGPEFLTYFQNEAQLDKSGLPSDRFFAERPEGSVSTLKIQRTQQEDSAVYLCASSGEGEGVETQYFGPGTRLLVL.

The CDR3 sequence: CASSHTGSVAGELFF. In DNA form, the CDR3 reads TGTGCCAGCAGTCATACGGGCTCGGTGGCCGGGGAGCTGTTTTTT. The rearrangement links TRBV12-3 or TRBV12-4 to TRBJ2-2; D uncertain. The CDR3 is 15 amino acids. Trimming removed 5 bases from V and 6 bases from J, with 16 bases in between.

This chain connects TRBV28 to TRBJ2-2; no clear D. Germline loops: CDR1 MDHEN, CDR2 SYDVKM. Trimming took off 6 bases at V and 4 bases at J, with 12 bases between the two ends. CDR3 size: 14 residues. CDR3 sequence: CASRDWGRTGELFF. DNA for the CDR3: TGTGCCAGCAGGGATTGGGGTCGCACCGGGGAGCTGTTTTTT.

This chain's CDR3 is CASSLAGHFTGELFF. CDR3 DNA sequence: TGTGCCAGCAGTTTAGCCGGACATTTCACCGGGGAGCTGTTTTTT. The chain employs TRBV12-3 or TRBV12-4 and TRBJ2-2; possibly TRBD1 for D (5 bases). V gave up 0 bases and J gave up 4 bases, with 9 bases separating them. This CDR3 contains 15 residues.

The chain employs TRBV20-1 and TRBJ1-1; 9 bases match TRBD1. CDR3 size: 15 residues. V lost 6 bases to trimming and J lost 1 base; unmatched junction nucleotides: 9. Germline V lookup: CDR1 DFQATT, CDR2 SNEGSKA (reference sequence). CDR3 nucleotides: TGCAGTGCACGGGACAGGGAGGGTGAGAACACTGAAGCTTTCTTT. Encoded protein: CSARDREGENTEAFF.

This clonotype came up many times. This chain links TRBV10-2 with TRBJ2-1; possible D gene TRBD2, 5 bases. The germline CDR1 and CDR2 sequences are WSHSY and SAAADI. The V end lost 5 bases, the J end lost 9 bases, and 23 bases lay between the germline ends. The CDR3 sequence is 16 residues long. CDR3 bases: TGCGCCAGCAGTTCAGGCGGGTACTGGAGCTGGGGTGAGCAGTTCTTC. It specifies CASSSGGYWSWGEQFF.

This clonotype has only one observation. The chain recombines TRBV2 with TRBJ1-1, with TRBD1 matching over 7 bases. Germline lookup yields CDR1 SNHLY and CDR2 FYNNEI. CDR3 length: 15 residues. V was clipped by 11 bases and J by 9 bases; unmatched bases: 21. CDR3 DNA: TGTGCCGGGGGTTTGACAGGGAGACACCCGTGGCAAGCTTTCTTT. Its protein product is CAGGLTGRHPWQAFF. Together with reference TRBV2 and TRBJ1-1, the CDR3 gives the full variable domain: EPEVTQTPSHQVTQMGQEVILRCVPISNHLYFYWYRQILGQKVEFLVSFYNNEISEKSEIFDDQFSVERPDGSNFTLKIRSTKLEDSAMYFCAGGLTGRHPWQAFFGQGTRLTVV.

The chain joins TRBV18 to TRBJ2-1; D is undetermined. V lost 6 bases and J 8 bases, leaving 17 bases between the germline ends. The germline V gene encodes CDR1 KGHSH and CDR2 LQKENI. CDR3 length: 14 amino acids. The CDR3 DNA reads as TGTGCCAGCTCCCCCAATCCGTATCGCCATGAGCAGTTCTTC. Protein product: CASSPNPYRHEQFF.

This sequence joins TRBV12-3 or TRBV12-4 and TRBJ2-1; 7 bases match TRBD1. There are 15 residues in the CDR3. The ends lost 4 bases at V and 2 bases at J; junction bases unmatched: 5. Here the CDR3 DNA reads TGTGCCAGCAGTTGGCAGGGGGAGACCTACAATGAGCAGTTCTTC. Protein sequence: CASSWQGETYNEQFF.